Sequencing of this T cell receptor beta chain was carried out in a study of shared clonotypes between healthy human individuals. It was at deep level that the assay was run. Per the study methods: Without quality scores, immunoSEQ junctional reads could not be filtered like full-length reads. Measured with immunoSEQ multiplex PCR; TCRdb has only the in-frame clones, and not every one. That table gives V, J and clone size, and the DNA gave D and trimming. The sample holds millions of clones; around 96% are singletons and the top ten take roughly 1%. The naive CD8 fraction comprised CD45RO-negative cells positively selected for CCR7 and excluded terminally differentiated effector memory CD45RA+ cells. Only Caucasian adults living in Nashville, Tennessee served as donors. The ends were cut back, 7 bases at V and 3 bases at J, with 6 bases in the middle. Germline assignment: CDR1 MDHEN and CDR2 SYDVKM. The CDR3 covers 11 residues.

Sequencing input: naive CD8+ T cells sorted from blood. The gene calls are TRBV28 and TRBJ1-1; D possibly corresponds to TRBD1 (6 bases). The receptor was isolated from a young man in good health. This CDR3 is CASKGDTEAFF. For the CDR3, the DNA is TGTGCCAGCAAGGGGGACACTGAAGCTTTCTTT.